Presented here are 24 T cell receptor beta chains from one specimen sequenced in a study of T-cell memory formation after mild COVID-19. From the 5' RACE reads, TCRdb called clonotypes with MiXCR, one entry per CDR3 protein. In the table there are about 400,000 distinct CDR3 sequences, 13% to 15% of which are singletons. Sequencing input: PBMCs or a T cell subset sorted from them (not recorded which). The receptors shown here come from a man younger than 35 who had mild COVID-19 (a few samples of this study predate the infection). Cell type and time point are not known.

This chain links TRBV20-1 with TRBJ2-2; 10 positions match TRBD1. After removal of 3 bases from V and 4 bases from J, the junction contained 8 bases not matched to a gene. Per germline, CDR1 DFQATT and CDR2 SNEGSKA (reference sequence). CDR3 length: 16 residues. The CDR3 nucleotides read TGCAGTGCTAGGCCGAGCTGGGACAGGGGCACCGGGGAGCTGTTTTTT. It yields the protein CSARPSWDRGTGELFF.

This clonotype occurred many times. The chain couples TRBV5-1 to TRBJ1-3, with unresolved D. The CDR3 runs to 15 residues. Trimming took 0 bases from V and 2 from J, leaving 9 bases between them. Germline CDR1 SGHRS, CDR2 YFSETQ. CDR3 nucleotides: TGCGCCAGCAGCTTGGAGGGCTTGGCTGGAAACACCATATATTTT. This gives the protein CASSLEGLAGNTIYF.

This clonotype was detected a few times. The J gene is TRBJ2-1, the V gene TRBV4-1; TRBD2 aligns across 8 bases. V shed 3 bases and J 7 bases; nucleotides not matched to a gene: 11. This CDR3 is built from 16 residues. CDR1 MGHRA and CDR2 YSYEKL come from the germline V gene. The CDR3 protein is CASSHVGTRSGNEQFF. The CDR3 nucleotides are TGCGCCAGCAGCCACGTCGGGACTAGGTCGGGGAATGAGCAGTTCTTC.

This clonotype was picked up a small number of times. The chain is built from TRBV13 and TRBJ2-1; 7 positions match TRBD1. V lost 5 bases, J lost 6 bases, and 10 bases stayed unmatched. There are 15 residues in the CDR3. The germline gives CDR1 PRHDT, CDR2 FYEKMQ (reference sequence). The CDR3 loop is CASSPPGTASNEQFF. CDR3 nucleotide sequence: TGTGCCAGCAGCCCCCCCGGGACAGCAAGCAATGAGCAGTTCTTC.

The V gene is TRBV10-3, the J gene TRBJ1-3; D is unclear. This CDR3 region has 12 residues. The germline gives CDR1 ENHRY, CDR2 SYGVKD. Trimming took off 7 bases at V and 1 base at J, with 5 bases between the two ends. The CDR3 protein is CAIKGSGNTIYF. The CDR3 coding sequence is TGTGCCATCAAAGGTTCTGGAAACACCATATATTTT.

The CDR3 loop reads CASSRDRGIYEQYF. CDR3 nucleotides: TGTGCCAGCAGTAGGGACAGGGGGATTTACGAGCAGTACTTC. The chain is built from TRBV7-9 and TRBJ2-7; TRBD1 agrees at 11 bases. V trimming: 6 bases; J trimming: 4 bases; junction bases outside the gene matches: 5. Germline-derived CDR1 and CDR2 are SEHNR and FQNEAQ (reference sequence). CDR3 length: 14 residues.

The V and J genes are TRBV18 and TRBJ1-1; TRBD1 matches at 8 bases. The germline gives CDR1 KGHSH, CDR2 LQKENI. This CDR3 has 15 residues. The ends lost 5 bases at V and 4 bases at J; junction bases unmatched: 9. The CDR3 loop reads CASSTTGADSTEAFF. DNA of the CDR3: TGTGCCAGCTCAACGACAGGGGCGGATAGCACTGAAGCTTTCTTT. The entire variable domain, with the rest obtained from reference TRBV18 and TRBJ1-1, is as follows: NAGVMQNPRHLVRRRGQEARLRCSPMKGHSHVYWYRQLPEEGLKFMVYLQKENIIDESGMPKERFSAEFPKEGPSILRIQQVVRGDSAAYFCASSTTGADSTEAFFGQGTRLTVV.

This clonotype was recorded many times. CDR3 amino acids: CSATPNALNYEQYV. Here the CDR3 DNA reads TGCAGCGCTACCCCGAACGCACTCAACTACGAGCAGTACGTC. The chain carries TRBV20-1 and TRBJ2-7; D ambiguous. Germline CDR1 and CDR2: DFQATT and SNEGSKA (reference sequence). The CDR3 has 14 amino acids.

V usage is TRBV6-2 or TRBV6-3 and J usage is TRBJ1-5; 7 nucleotides agree with TRBD1. The CDR3 spans 16 residues. CDR1 is MNHEY, CDR2 SVGEGT, per germline. V lost 2 bases and J lost 7; bases outside the gene matches: 11. The CDR3 nucleotides read TGTGCCAGCAGTTACGACGCAGGGGGGCCGGTACAGCCCCAGCATTTT. It encodes CASSYDAGGPVQPQHF.

This clonotype was seen ten or more times. The V and J genes are TRBV25-1 and TRBJ1-5; D is ambiguous. The germline CDR1 and CDR2 sequences are MGHDK and SYGVNS. This CDR3 is 12 amino acids long. Trimming shortened V by 1 base and J by 7 bases, and 5 bases separated the two germline ends. The CDR3 is CASSESGQPQHF. For the CDR3, the DNA is TGTGCCAGCAGTGAATCTGGCCAGCCCCAGCATTTT.

This clonotype was picked up many times. The chain combines TRBV7-9 with TRBJ1-4; D gene unclear. The CDR3 length is 14 residues. Trimming removed 0 bases at V and 0 bases at J, with 2 bases between. Germline V gene data show CDR1 as SEHNR and CDR2 as FQNEAQ (reference sequence). In nucleotides, the CDR3 is TGTGCCAGCAGCTTAGCAGCAACTAATGAAAAACTGTTTTTT. It codes for CASSLAATNEKLFF.

The V and J genes are TRBV28 and TRBJ1-5, with D hard to call. CDR3 length: 17 residues. Between the trimmed V and J ends, which lost 2 bases and 0 bases, there was a span of 14 bases. Germline V lookup: CDR1 MDHEN, CDR2 SYDVKM. The CDR3 nucleotides read TGTGCCAGCAGTTTAGTTGATAGGAACCCTAGCAATCAGCCCCAGCATTTT. Its translation is CASSLVDRNPSNQPQHF.

The CDR3 spells CASSLAVNSPLHF. The CDR3 nucleotides are TGTGCCAGCAGTTTAGCCGTTAATTCACCCCTCCACTTT. The chain links TRBV12-3 or TRBV12-4 to TRBJ1-6; D gene unclear. CDR3 size: 13 residues. V lost 0 bases and J 6 bases, leaving 3 bases between the germline ends.

J is TRBJ2-1 and V is TRBV9, with TRBD2 identical over 8 bases. Germline trimming cut 4 bases from V and 7 bases from J; bases unmatched to any gene: 10. CDR3 length equals 15 residues. CDR1 is SGDLS and CDR2 is YYNGEE in the germline V gene. The CDR3 sequence: CASSPLGLEGNEQFF. CDR3 in DNA: TGTGCCAGCAGCCCCTTGGGACTAGAAGGAAATGAGCAGTTCTTC.

This clonotype has ten or more counts. V is TRBV3-1 and J is TRBJ1-2; D is uncertain. Between the trimmed V and J ends, which lost 10 bases and 2 bases, there was a span of 11 bases. From germline, CDR1 is LGHDT and CDR2 YNNKEL (reference sequence). The CDR3 runs 12 residues. In DNA, the CDR3 is TGTGCCACCAGTTTCGGGAACTATGGCTACACCTTC. Encoded protein: CATSFGNYGYTF.

The sample holds a few counts of this clonotype. The chain recombines TRBV20-1 with TRBJ1-4, with D possibly TRBD1 on 5 matching bases. The ends were cut back, 6 bases at V and 5 bases at J, with 13 bases in the middle. Per the germline V gene, CDR1 is DFQATT and CDR2 is SNEGSKA (reference sequence). This CDR3 has 13 residues. The DNA for the CDR3 is TGCAGTGCCCAACGACAGACGAATGAAAAACTGTTTTTT. Its translation is CSAQRQTNEKLFF.

The sample holds a few counts of this clonotype. This chain uses TRBV5-5 with TRBJ1-1, with unresolved D. Germline assignment: CDR1 SGHKS and CDR2 YYEKEE (reference sequence). V gave up 2 bases and J gave up 1 base, with 6 bases separating them. CDR3 length equals 13 residues. The CDR3: CASSLMRNTEAFF. The CDR3, as DNA: TGTGCCAGCAGCTTAATGAGGAACACTGAAGCTTTCTTT.

This chain connects TRBV23-1 to TRBJ2-7; perhaps TRBD1 as D (6 bases). TRBV23-1 is given ORF status, its function remaining uncertain. Trimming removed 6 bases at V and 4 bases at J, with 19 bases between. This CDR3 is 15 amino acids long. CDR3 region: CASRHDRLKLYEQYF. CDR3 DNA sequence: TGCGCCAGCAGACACGACAGGCTGAAATTGTACGAGCAGTACTTC.

Points on this clonotype: One junction end does not reproduce the germline sequence, and a read error may be involved. The V and J genes are TRBV12-3 or TRBV12-4 and TRBJ2-1, with 7 bases matching TRBD2. CDR3 size: 12 residues. The CDR3 protein is CASSFSGRPTSF. DNA for the CDR3: TGTGCCAGCAGTTTTAGCGGGCGACCCACCAGCTTC.

The table lists this clonotype with many counts. The chain uses TRBV4-2 and TRBJ2-2; D is perhaps TRBD2 (5 bases). The CDR3 has 13 amino acids. The germline CDR1 and CDR2 sequences are LGHNA and YNFKEQ. The V and J ends lost 0 bases and 6 bases respectively, with 5 bases between them. The CDR3 region is CASSQERAGELFF. The DNA of the CDR3 is TGTGCCAGCAGCCAAGAGAGGGCCGGGGAGCTGTTTTTT.

This chain links TRBV6-5 with TRBJ1-2; D might be TRBD1 (6 bases). CDR3 length equals 15 residues. Germline values: CDR1 MNHEY, CDR2 SVGAGI. V lost 0 bases and J lost 4, with 12 bases in between. The CDR3 DNA reads TGTGCCAGCAGTTACTCGGACAGCTCCCTCTATGGCTACACCTTC. Translation gives CASSYSDSSLYGYTF.

V is TRBV7-2 and J is TRBJ1-1; tentative D call: TRBD1 (5 bases). Per the germline V gene, CDR1 is SGHTA and CDR2 is FQGNSA. The CDR3 is made up of 13 amino acids. V lost 4 bases and J lost 4, with 10 bases in between. The CDR3 nucleotides read TGTGCCAGCAGCTCGGAAAGGGGCACTGAAGCTTTCTTT. It specifies CASSSERGTEAFF.

In its sample, this clonotype was seen a few times. The rearrangement links TRBV6-6 to TRBJ2-5, with 7 bases identical to TRBD2. This CDR3 has 16 amino acids. Germline assignment: CDR1 MNHNY and CDR2 SVGAGI (reference sequence). V gave up 8 bases and J gave up 1 base; unmatched junction bases: 13. The chain's CDR3 is CASLGWGGTSQETQYF. The CDR3 bases are TGTGCCAGCTTGGGATGGGGGGGGACTTCCCAAGAGACCCAGTACTTC.

CDR3 region: CASRDGGRYGYTF. In DNA, the CDR3 is TGTGCCAGCAGGGACGGTGGGCGCTATGGCTACACCTTC. The chain combines TRBV28 with TRBJ1-2; no reliable D call. The CDR3 contains 13 residues. Germline CDR1 MDHEN, CDR2 SYDVKM. The V end was cut by 6 bases, the J end by 4 bases, with 12 bases between.